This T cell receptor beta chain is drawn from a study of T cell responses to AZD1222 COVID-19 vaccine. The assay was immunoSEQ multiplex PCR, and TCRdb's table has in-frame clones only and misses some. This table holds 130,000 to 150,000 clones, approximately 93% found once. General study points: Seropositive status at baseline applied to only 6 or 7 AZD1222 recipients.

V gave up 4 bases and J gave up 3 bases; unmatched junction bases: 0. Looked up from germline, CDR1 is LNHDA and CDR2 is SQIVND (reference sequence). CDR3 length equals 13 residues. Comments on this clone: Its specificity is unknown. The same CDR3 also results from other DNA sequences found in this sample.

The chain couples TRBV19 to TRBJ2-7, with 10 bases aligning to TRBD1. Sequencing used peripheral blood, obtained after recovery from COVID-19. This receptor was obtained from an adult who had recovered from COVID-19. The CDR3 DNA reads TGTGCCAGTAGTAGGGACAGGGGCTACGAGCAGTACTTC. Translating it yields CASSRDRGYEQYF.